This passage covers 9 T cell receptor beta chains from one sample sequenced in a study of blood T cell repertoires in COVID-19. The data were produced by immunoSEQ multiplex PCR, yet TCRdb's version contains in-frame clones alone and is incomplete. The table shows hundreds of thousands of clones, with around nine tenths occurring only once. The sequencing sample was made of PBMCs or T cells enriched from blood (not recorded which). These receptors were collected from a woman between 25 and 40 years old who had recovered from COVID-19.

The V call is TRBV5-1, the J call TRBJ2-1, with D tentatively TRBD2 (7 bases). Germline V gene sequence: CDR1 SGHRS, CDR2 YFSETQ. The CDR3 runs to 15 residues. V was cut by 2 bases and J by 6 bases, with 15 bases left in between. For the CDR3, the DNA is TGCGCCAGCAGCTTCGGCGGGAGAGGGGGCAATGAGCAGTTCTTC. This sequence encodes CASSFGGRGGNEQFF.

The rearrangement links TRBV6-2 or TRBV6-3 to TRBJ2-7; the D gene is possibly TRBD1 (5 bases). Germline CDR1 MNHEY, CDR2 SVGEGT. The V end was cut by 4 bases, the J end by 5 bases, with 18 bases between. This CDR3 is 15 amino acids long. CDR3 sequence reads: CASSSYMTAIHEQYF. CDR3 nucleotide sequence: TGTGCCAGCAGTTCCTATATGACAGCTATCCACGAGCAGTACTTC.

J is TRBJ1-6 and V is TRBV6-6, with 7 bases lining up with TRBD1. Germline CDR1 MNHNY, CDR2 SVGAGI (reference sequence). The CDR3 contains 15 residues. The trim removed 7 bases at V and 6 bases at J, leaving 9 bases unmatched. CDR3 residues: CASTPGQRFNSPLHF. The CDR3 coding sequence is TGTGCCAGCACCCCGGGACAGCGATTTAATTCACCCCTCCACTTT.

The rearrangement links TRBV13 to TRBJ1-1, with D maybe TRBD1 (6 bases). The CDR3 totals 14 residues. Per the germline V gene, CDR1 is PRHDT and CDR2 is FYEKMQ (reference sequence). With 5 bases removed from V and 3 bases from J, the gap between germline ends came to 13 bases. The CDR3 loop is CASSTQGIDTEAFF. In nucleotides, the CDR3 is TGTGCCAGCAGCACCCAGGGGATTGACACTGAAGCTTTCTTT. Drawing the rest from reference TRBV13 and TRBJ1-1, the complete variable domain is AAGVIQSPRHLIKEKRETATLKCYPIPRHDTVYWYQQGPGQDPQFLISFYEKMQSDKGSIPDRFSAQQFSDYHSELNMSSLELGDSALYFCASSTQGIDTEAFFGQGTRLTVV.

The CDR3 sequence is CASSPRTGAWTEAFF. The CDR3 coding sequence is TGTGCCAGCAGTCCGCGGACAGGGGCGTGGACTGAAGCTTTCTTT. The gene calls are TRBV28 and TRBJ1-1, with TRBD1 matching 9 bases. V shed 5 bases, J shed 5 bases, and the junction held 9 bases outside the gene matches. The CDR3 contains 15 residues. Germline CDR1 and CDR2: MDHEN and SYDVKM.

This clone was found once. The CDR3 DNA sequence: TGTGCCAGCAGCCAAGGTGGTAGCGGAATTTCCTACGAGCAGTACTTC. Translating gives CASSQGGSGISYEQYF. The rearrangement uses TRBV14 and TRBJ2-7; a possible D gene is TRBD2 (6 bases). Germline assignment: CDR1 SGHDN and CDR2 FVKESK. The CDR3 extends over 16 amino acids. Between the trimmed V and J ends, which lost 1 base and 1 base, there was a span of 14 bases.

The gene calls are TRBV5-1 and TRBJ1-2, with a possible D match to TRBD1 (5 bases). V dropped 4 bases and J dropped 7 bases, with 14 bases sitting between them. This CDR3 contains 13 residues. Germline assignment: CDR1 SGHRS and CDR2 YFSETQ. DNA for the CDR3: TGCGCCAGCAGCCAAGGGCAGGGCCCTGGCTACACCTTC. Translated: CASSQGQGPGYTF.

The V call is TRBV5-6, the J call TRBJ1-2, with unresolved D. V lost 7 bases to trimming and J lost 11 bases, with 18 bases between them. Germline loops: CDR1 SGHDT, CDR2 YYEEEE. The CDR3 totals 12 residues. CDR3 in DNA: TGTGCCAGCTTTGAGCGTGTCGGCGGGTACACCTTC. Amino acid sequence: CASFERVGGYTF.

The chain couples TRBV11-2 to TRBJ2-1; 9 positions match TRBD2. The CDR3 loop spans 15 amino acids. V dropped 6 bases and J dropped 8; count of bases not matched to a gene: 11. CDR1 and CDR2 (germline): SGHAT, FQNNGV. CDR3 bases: TGTGCCAGCAGTATTATAGCGGGAGTGGTATATGAGCAGTTCTTC. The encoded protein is CASSIIAGVVYEQFF.